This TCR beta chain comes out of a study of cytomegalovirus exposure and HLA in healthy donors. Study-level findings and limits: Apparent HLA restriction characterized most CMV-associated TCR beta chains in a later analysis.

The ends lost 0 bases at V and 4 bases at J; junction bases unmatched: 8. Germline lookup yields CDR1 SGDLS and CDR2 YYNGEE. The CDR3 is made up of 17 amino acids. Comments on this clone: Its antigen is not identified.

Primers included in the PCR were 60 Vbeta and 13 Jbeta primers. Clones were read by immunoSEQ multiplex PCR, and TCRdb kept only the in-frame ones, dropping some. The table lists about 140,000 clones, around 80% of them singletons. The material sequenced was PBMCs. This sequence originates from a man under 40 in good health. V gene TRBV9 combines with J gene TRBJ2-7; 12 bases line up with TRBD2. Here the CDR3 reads CASSVGASGRAGYEQYF. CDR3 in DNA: TGTGCCAGCAGCGTAGGGGCTAGCGGGAGGGCCGGGTACGAGCAGTACTTC. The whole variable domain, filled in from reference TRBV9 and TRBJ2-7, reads DSGVTQTPKHLITATGQRVTLRCSPRSGDLSVYWYQQSLDQGLQFLIQYYNGEERAKGNILERFSAQQFPDLHSELNLSSLELGDSALYFCASSVGASGRAGYEQYFGPGTRLTVT.